The TCR beta chain described here comes from a study of cytotoxic CD8 clonotypes in ibrutinib-treated CLL. Study overall: Response material was collected after a median around 12 months of treatment, range 6 to 36. Findings and limits, study-wide: Few clonotypes were public, and these shrank or held steady under treatment. Sampling times differed between sustained-remission and progressing patients.

The CDR3 covers 15 residues. CDR1 and CDR2 (germline): MGHRA, YSYEKL. The junction had 9 bases not matched to a gene; V was cut back by 1 base and J by 11 bases. Using immunoSEQ multiplex PCR, the repertoire was profiled, and TCRdb retains in-frame clones only, with some absent. The sample holds tens of thousands of clones, roughly three quarters seen once. This clone was seen a few times. What it recognizes is unknown. This chain joins TRBV4-1 and TRBJ2-3; 10 bases align to TRBD2. This TCR was recovered from a human donor with chronic lymphocytic leukemia. Sample: PBMCs, taken at disease progression, from a patient treated with ibrutinib. The CDR3 region is CASSQGLAGASWQYF. CDR3 DNA sequence: TGCGCCAGCAGCCAAGGGCTAGCGGGGGCCTCATGGCAGTATTTT.